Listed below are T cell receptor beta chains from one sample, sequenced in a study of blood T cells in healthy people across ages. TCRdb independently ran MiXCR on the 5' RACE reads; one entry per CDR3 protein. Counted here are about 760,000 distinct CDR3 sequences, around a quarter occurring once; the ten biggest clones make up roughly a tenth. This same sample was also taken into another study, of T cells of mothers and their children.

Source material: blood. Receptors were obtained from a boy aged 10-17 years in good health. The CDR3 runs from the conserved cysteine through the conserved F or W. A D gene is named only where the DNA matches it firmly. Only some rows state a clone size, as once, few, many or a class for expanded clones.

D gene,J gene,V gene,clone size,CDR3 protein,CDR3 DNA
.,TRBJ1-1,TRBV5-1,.,CASSLGLENTEAFF,TGCGCCAGCAGCTTGGGACTTGAGAACACTGAAGCTTTCTTT
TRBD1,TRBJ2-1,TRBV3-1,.,CASSQTPGQGTYNEQFF,TGTGCCAGCAGCCAAACACCGGGACAGGGGACCTACAATGAGCAGTTCTTC
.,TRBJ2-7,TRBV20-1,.,CSARKQGYREQYF,TGCAGTGCTAGAAAACAGGGTTATCGCGAGCAGTACTTC
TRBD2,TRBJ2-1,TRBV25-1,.,CASSEAGGPYNEQFF,TGTGCCAGCAGTGAAGCGGGGGGGCCCTACAATGAGCAGTTCTTC
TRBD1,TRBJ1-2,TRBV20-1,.,CSATGTGEFYGYTF,TGCAGTGCTACAGGGACAGGGGAGTTCTATGGCTACACCTTC
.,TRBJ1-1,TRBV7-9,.,CASSLVGYRSTEAFF,TGTGCCAGCAGCTTAGTCGGGTATCGTAGCACTGAAGCTTTCTTT
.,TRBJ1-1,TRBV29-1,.,CSADGGLSTEAFF,TGCAGCGCTGACGGGGGCTTAAGCACTGAAGCTTTCTTT
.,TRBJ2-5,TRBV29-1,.,CSVETTAPAGETQYF,TGCAGCGTTGAGACGACCGCCCCCGCGGGAGAGACCCAGTACTTC
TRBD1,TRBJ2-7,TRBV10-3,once,CAAKGTGIDEQYF,TGTGCCGCGAAGGGGACAGGTATCGACGAGCAGTACTTC
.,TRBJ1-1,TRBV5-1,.,CASSLARFTTEGIMNTEAFF,TGCGCCAGCAGCTTGGCGCGTTTTACAACCGAGGGAATTATGAACACTGAAGCTTTCTTT
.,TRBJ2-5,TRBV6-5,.,CASSQSGRWETQYF,TGTGCCAGCAGTCAATCAGGGAGGTGGGAGACCCAGTACTTC
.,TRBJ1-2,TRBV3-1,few,CTSSQTTDYGYTF,TGTACCAGCAGCCAGACAACTGACTATGGCTACACCTTC
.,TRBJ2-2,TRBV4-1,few,CASSQDQGQTGELFF,TGCGCCAGCAGCCAAGACCAGGGGCAAACCGGGGAGCTGTTTTTT
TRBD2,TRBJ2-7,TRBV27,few,CASKGGASGPYEQYF,TGTGCCAGCAAGGGTGGGGCTAGCGGCCCCTACGAGCAGTACTTC
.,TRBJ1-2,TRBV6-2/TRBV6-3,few,CASSRQQGTDYGYTF,TGTGCCAGCAGCAGACAACAGGGAACGGACTATGGCTACACCTTC